This section outlines one TCR beta chain sequence together with its context. Its target is unknown. V gave up 3 bases and J gave up 8 bases, with 19 bases separating them. The CDR3 runs 15 residues. Looked up from germline, CDR1 is LGHNA and CDR2 is YSLEER. It was with unique molecular identifiers that the TCRbeta library was prepared. One entry per CDR3 protein, called by TCRdb with MiXCR from the PCR reads. The sample has around 130,000 distinct CDR3 sequences; roughly 10% are singletons. The data were taken from a study of T-cell reconstitution after alpha-beta-depleted transplantation in children. Study-wide results and limits: Roughly two months post-transplant, alpha-beta T cells reportedly originated from several hundred graft clones that had expanded.

The clonotype was recovered from a girl less than two years old who had a stem cell transplant for combined immunodeficiency, so the T cells may come from the graft donor. The genes are TRBV4-3 and TRBJ1-2; a weak D match, TRBD1 (5 bases). Sequencing used PBMCs, mostly from graft donor cells, obtained 180 days after TCRalphabeta/CD19-depleted stem cell transplant. CDR3 sequence: CASSQGTGDLLGYTF. In DNA form, the CDR3 reads TGCGCCAGCAGCCAGGGGACGGGGGATCTATTGGGCTACACCTTC.